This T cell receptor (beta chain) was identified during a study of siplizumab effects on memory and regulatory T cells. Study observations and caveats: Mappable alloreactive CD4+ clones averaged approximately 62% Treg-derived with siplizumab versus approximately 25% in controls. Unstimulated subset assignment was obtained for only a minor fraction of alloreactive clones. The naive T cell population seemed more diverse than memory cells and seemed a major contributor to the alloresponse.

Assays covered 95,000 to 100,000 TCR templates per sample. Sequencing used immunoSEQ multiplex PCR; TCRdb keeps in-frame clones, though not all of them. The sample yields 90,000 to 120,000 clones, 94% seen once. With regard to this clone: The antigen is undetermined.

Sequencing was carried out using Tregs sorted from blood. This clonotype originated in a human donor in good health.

This CDR3 is CASSTWTAPSTDTQYF. As DNA, the CDR3 is TGCGCCAGCAGCACATGGACAGCACCTAGCACAGATACGCAGTATTTT. The chain joins TRBV5-1 to TRBJ2-3; D is perhaps TRBD1 (6 bases). This CDR3 region has 16 residues. V lost 4 bases and J lost 0, with 15 bases in between. Germline CDR1 reads SGHRS; CDR2 reads YFSETQ. Full variable domain (outside the CDR3, taken from reference TRBV5-1 and TRBJ2-3): KAGVTQTPRYLIKTRGQQVTLSCSPISGHRSVSWYQQTPGQGLQFLFEYFSETQRNKGNFPGRFSGRQFSNSRSEMNVSTLELGDSALYLCASSTWTAPSTDTQYFGPGTRLTVL.